The clone carrying this TCR beta chain has a handful of counts. Its antigen is not known. This record comes from a study of vaccination and CD4 T cells after COVID-19. Study at large: The study collected post-vaccine samples a median approximately 70 days after dose two, with a range of 14 to 241.

General observations from the study: Median numbers of SARS-CoV-2-reactive clonotypes increased from 21 to 38 (not a significant change).

Oncomine TCR Beta short-read sequencing was applied to DNA from cultured CD4+ T cells. TCRdb fed the PCR reads into MiXCR, producing one record per CDR3 protein. The repertoire has 9,900 or so distinct CDR3 sequences, 30% to 35% of them found once; the top ten carry approximately 14%. The treatment was: approximately nine-day PBMC culture with coronavirus spike peptide pools or control peptides (ViraFEST assay). The sample here was CD4+ T cells from blood, cultured in vitro, taken after SARS-CoV-2 vaccination. The sequence derives from a human donor who had recovered from COVID-19.

The CDR3 region has the DNA TGTGCCAGCACCCTAGGTGGCGGACAGGGGATTTTGGAGACCCAGTACTTC. This translates into CASTLGGGQGILETQYF. V usage is TRBV28 and J usage is TRBJ2-5; 9 positions match TRBD1. The CDR3 consists of 17 residues. Germline CDR1 MDHEN, CDR2 SYDVKM. V shed 7 bases and J 5 bases; nucleotides not matched to a gene: 17. Filled out from reference TRBV28 and TRBJ2-5, the complete variable domain reads DVKVTQSSRYLVKRTGEKVFLECVQDMDHENMFWYRQDPGLGLRLIYFSYDVKMKEKGDIPEGYSVSREKKERFSLILESASTNQTSMYLCASTLGGGQGILETQYFGPGTRLLVL.